The 27 T cell receptor beta chains below come from one sample, sequenced in a study of OX40 agonist ivuxolimab in advanced cancers. Assay: immunoSEQ multiplex PCR; the TCRdb copy retains only in-frame clones and omits some. This repertoire shows some 10,000 clones, around three quarters found once; its top ten account for 21%. Sequencing used CD4+ or CD8+ T cells sorted from blood, obtained in a trial of the OX40 agonist ivuxolimab. The receptors stem from an adult with an advanced solid tumor such as melanoma, head and neck, liver or kidney cancer.

This rearrangement joins TRBV7-9 to TRBJ2-7; D remains unclear. CDR1 is SEHNR, CDR2 FQNEAQ, per germline (reference sequence). Between the trimmed V and J ends, which lost 6 bases and 1 base, there was a span of 13 bases. The CDR3 is 14 residues long. The CDR3 nucleotides are TGTGCCAGCAGGTCTCCCGACACTTCCTACGAGCAGTACTTC. Its translation: CASRSPDTSYEQYF. Looking up the rest from reference TRBV7-9 and TRBJ2-7 gives the full variable domain: DTGVSQNPRHKITKRGQNVTFRCDPISEHNRLYWYRQTLGQGPEFLTYFQNEAQLEKSRLLSDRFSAERPKGSFSTLEIQRTEQGDSAMYLCASRSPDTSYEQYFGPGTRLTVT.

This chain connects TRBV14 to TRBJ2-7; D remains ambiguous. Deletions cut 2 bases from V and 7 bases from J, with 15 bases between. The CDR3 is made up of 14 amino acids. CDR1 and CDR2 (germline): SGHDN, FVKESK. Here the CDR3 DNA reads TGTGCCAGCAGCCAACATCCAAGTTCGAGGGAGCAGTACTTC. The encoded protein is CASSQHPSSREQYF.

The rearrangement joins TRBV19 to TRBJ2-2; 7 bases align to TRBD2. The CDR3 covers 16 residues. The V gene's germline CDR1 is LNHDA and CDR2 SQIVND (reference sequence). V dropped 4 bases and J dropped 3; count of bases not matched to a gene: 8. CDR3 loop: CASSSALADYTGELFF. The CDR3, as DNA: TGTGCCAGTAGTAGCGCGCTAGCGGACTACACCGGGGAGCTGTTTTTT.

This rearrangement joins TRBV10-1 to TRBJ2-6; tentatively, D is TRBD1 (5 bases). The V and J ends lost 4 bases and 5 bases respectively, with 12 bases between them. This CDR3 region has 15 residues. CDR1 and CDR2 (germline): WNHNN, SYGVQD (reference sequence). The CDR3 is CASSAQESRANVLTF. CDR3 sequence (DNA): TGCGCCAGCAGTGCACAGGAAAGTCGGGCCAACGTCCTGACTTTC.

The chain combines TRBV5-1 with TRBJ2-7, with D possibly being TRBD2 (6 bases). The CDR3 has 18 residues. Trimming took 2 bases from V and 2 from J, leaving 23 bases between them. Per the germline V gene, CDR1 is SGHRS and CDR2 is YFSETQ. CDR3 residues: CASSLYSRTETRTYEQYF. CDR3 nucleotide sequence: TGCGCCAGCAGCTTATATTCAAGGACGGAGACTAGGACCTACGAGCAGTACTTC.

The V call is TRBV11-2, the J call TRBJ2-7; the match to TRBD2 covers 7 bases. This CDR3 is 13 amino acids long. Germline CDR1 is SGHAT and CDR2 is FQNNGV. The junction had 4 bases not matched to a gene; V was cut back by 8 bases and J by 0 bases. DNA of the CDR3: TGTGCCAGCGGCCTAGCGGCCTCCTACGAGCAGTACTTC. It codes for CASGLAASYEQYF.

This sequence joins TRBV2 and TRBJ2-7, with TRBD2 identical over 11 bases. V lost 9 bases, J lost 3 bases, and 1 base stayed unmatched. This CDR3 is built from 12 residues. The germline V gene encodes CDR1 SNHLY and CDR2 FYNNEI. DNA of the CDR3: TGTGCCAGTCTAGCGGGAGGCTACGAGCAGTACTTC. Protein product: CASLAGGYEQYF.

By share, this clone ranks as large. This chain links TRBV7-8 with TRBJ1-4; 7 positions agree with TRBD1. The CDR3 consists of 16 residues. Trimming cost V 1 base and J 5 bases; bases outside gene matches: 7. Germline V CDR1 and CDR2: SGHVS, FQNEAQ. The CDR3 nucleotides are TGTGCCAGCAGCTTAGTGACAGGGAGTGGAAATGAAAAACTGTTTTTT. Translated, it gives CASSLVTGSGNEKLFF.

The J gene is TRBJ1-2, the V gene TRBV30; TRBD1 agrees at 11 bases. V lost 3 bases, J lost 7 bases, and 10 bases stayed unmatched. From germline, CDR1 is GTSNPN and CDR2 SVGIG (reference sequence). This CDR3 spans 15 amino acids. The CDR3 reads CAWRDPGTGGLGYTF. The CDR3 coding sequence is TGTGCCTGGAGAGATCCCGGGACAGGGGGTCTTGGCTACACCTTC.

This chain uses TRBV6-4 with TRBJ2-1; 9 positions match TRBD2. The V segment lost 2 bases and the J segment 6 bases; nucleotides outside the gene matches: 8. CDR1 is MRHNA and CDR2 is SNTAGT in the germline V gene. This CDR3 has 16 residues. The CDR3 sequence is CASSDHTGLAPNEQFF. In nucleotides, the CDR3 is TGTGCCAGCAGTGACCACACGGGACTAGCCCCCAATGAGCAGTTCTTC.

The chain is built from TRBV27 and TRBJ1-1; TRBD1 aligns across 7 bases. Germline V CDR1 and CDR2: MNHEY, SMNVEV (reference sequence). The ends lost 5 bases at V and 8 bases at J; junction bases unmatched: 8. The CDR3 totals 13 residues. The CDR3 coding sequence is TGTGCCAGCAGTAAGCCGACAGGGAAAGAAGCTTTCTTT. It codes for CASSKPTGKEAFF.

The rearrangement links TRBV28 to TRBJ2-5, with 10 positions matching TRBD2. The CDR3 runs to 15 residues. Germline V gene sequence: CDR1 MDHEN, CDR2 SYDVKM. J was trimmed by 2 bases and V by 5 bases; bases with no gene match: 5. In DNA, the CDR3 is TGTGCCAGCAGTCCTAGCGGGAGTTATCAAGAGACCCAGTACTTC. Translated, it gives CASSPSGSYQETQYF.

V gene TRBV10-2 combines with J gene TRBJ2-1, with TRBD2 matching over 11 bases. The CDR3 length is 18 residues. Trimming took 4 bases from V and 4 from J; bases not matched to a gene: 12. Germline values: CDR1 WSHSY, CDR2 SAAADI. This CDR3 reads CASSVLAGVRNQYNEQFF. The CDR3 nucleotides are TGCGCCAGCAGTGTACTAGCGGGAGTAAGGAATCAGTACAATGAGCAGTTCTTC.

This chain uses TRBV5-1 with TRBJ2-7, with D perhaps matching TRBD1 (5 bases). Germline V gene sequence: CDR1 SGHRS, CDR2 YFSETQ. With 5 bases removed from V and 0 bases from J, the gap between germline ends came to 15 bases. CDR3 size: 15 residues. DNA for the CDR3: TGCGCCAGCAGACTCCAGGGTACTGTCTCCTACGAGCAGTACTTC. The encoded protein is CASRLQGTVSYEQYF. The full variable domain, in which reference TRBV5-1 and TRBJ2-7 provide the parts outside the CDR3, is KAGVTQTPRYLIKTRGQQVTLSCSPISGHRSVSWYQQTPGQGLQFLFEYFSETQRNKGNFPGRFSGRQFSNSRSEMNVSTLELGDSALYLCASRLQGTVSYEQYFGPGTRLTVT.

This chain links TRBV6-5 with TRBJ1-1; D unresolved. V was pared by 3 bases and J by 1 base, with 15 bases between. CDR1 is MNHEY and CDR2 is SVGAGI in the germline V gene. This CDR3 has 16 residues. CDR3 amino acids: CASSYWEAAGNTEAFF. In DNA form, the CDR3 reads TGTGCCAGCAGTTATTGGGAGGCCGCCGGGAACACTGAAGCTTTCTTT.

The chain's CDR3 is CASSIVQAGGRYEQYF. CDR3 DNA sequence: TGTGCCAGTAGTATCGTCCAGGCGGGAGGAAGGTACGAGCAGTACTTC. The chain couples TRBV19 to TRBJ2-7; 8 nucleotides align to TRBD2. The CDR3 runs to 16 residues. Germline V gene sequence: CDR1 LNHDA, CDR2 SQIVND (reference sequence). The trim removed 3 bases at V and 4 bases at J, leaving 11 bases unmatched. The full variable domain, with the rest looked up from reference TRBV19 and TRBJ2-7, is DGGITQSPKYLFRKEGQNVTLSCEQNLNHDAMYWYRQDPGQGLRLIYYSQIVNDFQKGDIAEGYSVSREKKESFPLTVTSAQKNPTAFYLCASSIVQAGGRYEQYFGPGTRLTVT.

V usage is TRBV4-1 and J usage is TRBJ1-1, with 7 bases matching TRBD1. Germline V CDR1 and CDR2: MGHRA, YSYEKL. CDR3 size: 15 residues. V shed 1 base, J shed 8 bases, and the junction held 10 bases outside the gene matches. CDR3 sequence: CASSQGVRGDMEAFF. DNA of the CDR3: TGCGCCAGCAGCCAAGGCGTCAGGGGGGATATGGAAGCTTTCTTT.

The chain couples TRBV10-3 to TRBJ2-5; 15 bases agree with TRBD2. The V and J ends lost 2 bases and 7 bases, in that order; junction bases with no gene match: 17. Germline CDR1 reads ENHRY; CDR2 reads SYGVKD. The CDR3 loop spans 20 amino acids. CDR3 nucleotides: TGTGCCATCAGTGAGCCTACAGGGGCTTCCGGGACTAGCGGGAGGACGACCCAGTACTTC. This translates into CAISEPTGASGTSGRTTQYF.

The CDR3 nucleotides read TGTGCCAGCAGCTTCACGGGAGGGGATGAGGAGACCCAGTACTTC. This sequence encodes CASSFTGGDEETQYF. The chain recombines TRBV5-6 with TRBJ2-5; the match to TRBD2 covers 8 bases. V was pared by 2 bases and J by 5 bases, with 8 bases of the junction left unmatched. Germline-derived CDR1 and CDR2 are SGHDT and YYEEEE. This CDR3 has 15 amino acids.

The genes are TRBV5-5 and TRBJ2-7; D is unresolved. The V gene's germline CDR1 is SGHKS and CDR2 YYEKEE (reference sequence). CDR3 length equals 14 residues. V was shortened by 0 bases and J by 1 base, with 8 bases between the two germline ends. CDR3 nucleotides: TGTGCCAGCAGCTTGGGGGCCGCGTCCTACGAGCAGTACTTC. As protein: CASSLGAASYEQYF.

The chain carries TRBV15 and TRBJ2-7; 11 positions agree with TRBD1. Germline CDR1 LNHNV, CDR2 YYDKDF (reference sequence). The V gene end was trimmed by 1 base and the J gene end by 1 base; junction bases not matched to a gene: 9. The CDR3 consists of 18 residues. CDR3 region: CATSRGTSGTGGSYEQYF. The CDR3, as DNA: TGTGCCACCAGCAGAGGCACCTCTGGGACAGGGGGGTCCTACGAGCAGTACTTC.

This clone has a handful of counts. This chain joins TRBV5-5 and TRBJ2-2; 8 nucleotides agree with TRBD2. This CDR3 is built from 18 residues. V gave up 1 base and J gave up 0 bases; unmatched junction bases: 8. The V gene's germline CDR1 is SGHKS and CDR2 YYEKEE (reference sequence). The CDR3, as DNA: TGTGCCAGCAGCTTGACGCCGCTCGGGGGGGCGAACACCGGGGAGCTGTTTTTT. Its translation is CASSLTPLGGANTGELFF.

In its sample, this clone is large (0.1 to 1%). The V and J genes are TRBV11-3 and TRBJ1-1; no clear D gene. CDR3 length equals 12 residues. CDR1 and CDR2 (germline): SGHNT, YENEEA. V was cut by 4 bases and J by 7 bases, with 10 bases left in between. The CDR3 protein is CASSSWENEAFF. CDR3 DNA sequence: TGTGCCAGCAGCTCATGGGAGAATGAAGCTTTCTTT.

V usage is TRBV4-3 and J usage is TRBJ2-5; no definite D call. Germline CDR1 and CDR2: LGHNA and YSLEER. The CDR3 is 13 residues long. Trimming removed 2 bases at V and 2 bases at J, with 6 bases between. CDR3 nucleotides: TGCGCCAGCAGCCAATCGTTACAAGAGACCCAGTACTTC. Its translation: CASSQSLQETQYF.

The V call is TRBV5-4, the J call TRBJ2-1; 11 bases line up with TRBD2. With 2 bases clipped from V and 9 bases from J, the junction kept 1 base outside the gene matches. The V gene's germline CDR1 is SGHNT and CDR2 YYREEE (reference sequence). The CDR3 contains 13 residues. In nucleotides, the CDR3 is TGTGCCAGCAGCTTTGGACTAGCGGGTGAGCAGTTCTTC. Its protein product is CASSFGLAGEQFF.

DNA for the CDR3: TGTGCCAGCAGTTTAGCGGGAGGTCGCGGTGAGCAGTTCTTC. As protein: CASSLAGGRGEQFF. The J gene is TRBJ2-1, the V gene TRBV28; 8 bases line up with TRBD2. The CDR3 runs to 14 residues. J lost 9 bases, V lost 2 bases, and 6 bases had no gene match. Germline V gene lookup returns CDR1 MDHEN and CDR2 SYDVKM. The whole variable domain, remainder taken from reference TRBV28 and TRBJ2-1, is DVKVTQSSRYLVKRTGEKVFLECVQDMDHENMFWYRQDPGLGLRLIYFSYDVKMKEKGDIPEGYSVSREKKERFSLILESASTNQTSMYLCASSLAGGRGEQFFGPGTRLTVL.

This clone was found a few times. The V call is TRBV18, the J call TRBJ2-5; the D gene is possibly TRBD1 (6 bases). Germline CDR1 KGHSH, CDR2 LQKENI. The V end lost 3 bases, the J end lost 0 bases, and 11 bases lay between the germline ends. This CDR3 is 15 amino acids long. The CDR3 nucleotides read TGTGCCAGCTCACCCCCTTCAGGGGACCAAGAGACCCAGTACTTC. As protein: CASSPPSGDQETQYF. Together with reference TRBV18 and TRBJ2-5, the CDR3 gives the full variable domain: NAGVMQNPRHLVRRRGQEARLRCSPMKGHSHVYWYRQLPEEGLKFMVYLQKENIIDESGMPKERFSAEFPKEGPSILRIQQVVRGDSAAYFCASSPPSGDQETQYFGPGTRLLVL.